This T cell receptor (beta chain) is from a study of blood T cell repertoires in COVID-19. In the study overall: The United States, Italy and Spain supplied acute and convalescent COVID-19 samples. Sample material is recorded as cDNA or gDNA derived from T cells, B-cell-depleted T cells, or PBMCs.

The V end lost 5 bases, the J end lost 1 base, and 15 bases lay between the germline ends. CDR3 size: 15 residues. CDR1 and CDR2 from the germline V gene are SGHTA and FQGNSA. Original analysis: The assay estimated nucleated cells by amplifying reference gene primers. Assay used: immunoSEQ multiplex PCR; TCRdb lists only in-frame clones, some missing. For V, J and clone size, that table is used; D and trimming come from the DNA. The sample has 85,000 to 100,000 clones, 85% seen once; the top ten hold 3.8%. The sequence came from a man aged 60 to 69 with acute or convalescent COVID-19. The gene calls are TRBV7-2 and TRBJ2-7, with D perhaps TRBD2 (7 bases). The source material was peripheral blood. This chain's CDR3 is CASSLGAGASYEQYF. In DNA, the CDR3 is TGTGCCAGCAGCCTCGGGGCGGGGGCTTCCTACGAGCAGTACTTC.